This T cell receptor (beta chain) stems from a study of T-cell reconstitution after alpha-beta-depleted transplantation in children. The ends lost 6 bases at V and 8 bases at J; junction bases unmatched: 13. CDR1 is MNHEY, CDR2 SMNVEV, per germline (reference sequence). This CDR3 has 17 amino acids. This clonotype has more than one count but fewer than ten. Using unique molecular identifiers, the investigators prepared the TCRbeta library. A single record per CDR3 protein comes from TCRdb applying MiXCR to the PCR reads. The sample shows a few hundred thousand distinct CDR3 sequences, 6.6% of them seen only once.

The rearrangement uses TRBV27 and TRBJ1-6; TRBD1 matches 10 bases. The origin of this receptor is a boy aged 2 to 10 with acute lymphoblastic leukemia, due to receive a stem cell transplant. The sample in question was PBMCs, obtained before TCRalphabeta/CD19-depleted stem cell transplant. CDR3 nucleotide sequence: TGTGCCAGCAGACCCCCGCGACAGGGGGCGTTTGATTCACCCCTCCACTTT. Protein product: CASRPPRQGAFDSPLHF.